The 28 T cell receptor beta chains reported below all come from one sample, sequenced in a study of blood T cell repertoires in COVID-19. TCRdb's copy holds only in-frame clones and misses some; the assay was immunoSEQ multiplex PCR. Seen here are under 300,000 clones, about four fifths observed once, and the top ten hold roughly 1.6%. Sequencing was done on a sample of peripheral blood. The origin of the receptors is a human donor with COVID-19, enrolled during active disease. The donor label of this sample is uncertain.

CDR3 nucleotides: TGTGCCTGGACGGGGGACAGGGGGCAGAGGGAGCAGTACTTC. Translation gives CAWTGDRGQREQYF. The chain couples TRBV30 to TRBJ2-7; 12 bases fit TRBD1. The CDR3 runs 14 residues. Germline V lookup: CDR1 GTSNPN, CDR2 SVGIG (reference sequence). The junction had 8 bases not matched to a gene; V was cut back by 4 bases and J by 7 bases. Variable domain in full (rest from reference TRBV30 and TRBJ2-7): SQTIHQWPATLVQPVGSPLSLECTVEGTSNPNLYWYRQAAGRGLQLLFYSVGIGQISSEVPQNLSASRPQDRQFILSSKKLLLSDSGFYLCAWTGDRGQREQYFGPGTRLTVT.

This chain joins TRBV7-9 and TRBJ2-1; 11 positions match TRBD2. The CDR3 spans 16 residues. Germline CDR1 is SEHNR and CDR2 is FQNEAQ (reference sequence). The V and J ends lost 5 bases and 8 bases, in that order; junction bases with no gene match: 11. The CDR3 reads CASSRALAGGWDEQFF. Here the CDR3 DNA reads TGTGCCAGCAGCCGGGCCCTAGCGGGAGGTTGGGATGAGCAGTTCTTC.

The table lists this clone with a count of one. The rearrangement joins TRBV2 to TRBJ1-1; D perhaps matches TRBD1 (5 bases). The CDR3 sequence is 13 residues long. The V and J ends lost 4 bases and 1 base respectively, with 7 bases between them. Germline V CDR1 and CDR2: SNHLY, FYNNEI. The CDR3 region has the DNA TGTGCCAGCAGTGGGGGCGCGAACACTGAAGCTTTCTTT. It specifies CASSGGANTEAFF.

At least ten counts were recorded for this clone. The chain carries TRBV19 and TRBJ1-5, with a tentative D call TRBD1 (6 bases). CDR1 and CDR2 from the germline V gene are LNHDA and SQIVND (reference sequence). The CDR3 runs 15 residues. V dropped 3 bases and J dropped 1 base, with 10 bases sitting between them. The CDR3 reads CASSIGQPSNQPQHF. Written as DNA, the CDR3 is TGTGCCAGTAGTATCGGACAGCCGAGCAATCAGCCCCAGCATTTT.

The V and J genes are TRBV20-1 and TRBJ2-1; D gene unclear. The CDR3 runs 11 residues. The germline CDR1 and CDR2 sequences are DFQATT and SNEGSKA (reference sequence). Between the trimmed V and J ends, which lost 2 bases and 4 bases, there was a span of 3 bases. Written as DNA, the CDR3 is TGCAGTGCTAGACTGTACAATGAGCAGTTCTTC. This translates into CSARLYNEQFF.

A word on this clone: A read error may explain this, as a much larger clone is one base away. At the DNA level, this CDR3 is encoded by other sequences in the same sample as well. The chain couples TRBV5-1 to TRBJ1-1; TRBD1 matches at 7 bases. The CDR3 loop spans 15 amino acids. Germline CDR1 and CDR2: SGHRS and YFSETQ. The chain's CDR3 is CASSWGDRVDTEAFF. In DNA, the CDR3 is TGCGCTAGCAGCTGGGGCGACAGGGTAGACACTGAAGCTTTCTTT.

The rearrangement links TRBV29-1 to TRBJ1-1, with 7 nucleotides matching TRBD1. V was clipped by 3 bases and J by 0 bases; unmatched bases: 10. CDR3 length: 16 residues. CDR1 is SQVTM and CDR2 is ANQGSEA in the germline V gene. The CDR3 nucleotides read TGCAGCGTTGATCCCAGACAGGGCAAGGTGAACACTGAAGCTTTCTTT. Translation gives CSVDPRQGKVNTEAFF.

This chain links TRBV11-2 with TRBJ2-2; 7 bases agree with TRBD1. Germline assignment: CDR1 SGHAT and CDR2 FQNNGV. The V gene end was trimmed by 4 bases and the J gene end by 6 bases; junction bases not matched to a gene: 11. This CDR3 region has 16 residues. DNA of the CDR3: TGTGCCAGCAGCTCCGGGCGTGGGCAGGGGGCCGGGGAGCTGTTTTTT. Amino acid sequence: CASSSGRGQGAGELFF.

V is TRBV27 and J is TRBJ2-3; D remains ambiguous. Trimming cost V 2 bases and J 2 bases, with 5 bases left between them. Germline CDR1 is MNHEY and CDR2 is SMNVEV (reference sequence). There are 13 residues in the CDR3. CDR3 in amino acids: CASSLADTDTQYF. The CDR3 DNA sequence: TGTGCCAGCAGTTTAGCGGACACAGATACGCAGTATTTT.

The chain has TRBV19 and TRBJ2-1, with TRBD2 as a possible D gene (6 bases). This CDR3 has 16 amino acids. Trimming stripped 3 bases from V and 0 bases from J, with 12 bases between. Germline-derived CDR1 and CDR2 are LNHDA and SQIVND (reference sequence). The CDR3 bases are TGTGCCAGTAGTATCCTAGCGCAAAGCTCCTACAATGAGCAGTTCTTC. Amino acids: CASSILAQSSYNEQFF.

The rearrangement joins TRBV5-1 to TRBJ1-2; 7 bases line up with TRBD1. With 0 bases clipped from V and 4 bases from J, the junction kept 3 bases outside the gene matches. Germline V gene lookup returns CDR1 SGHRS and CDR2 YFSETQ. The CDR3 spans 14 residues. CDR3 sequence (DNA): TGCGCCAGCAGCTTGGGGACAGGTGGCTATGGCTACACCTTC. It translates to CASSLGTGGYGYTF.

This clone was seen just once. This rearrangement joins TRBV19 to TRBJ2-5; TRBD1 agrees at 7 bases. CDR1 is LNHDA, CDR2 SQIVND, per germline (reference sequence). The CDR3 is 12 amino acids. V lost 10 bases and J lost 4; bases outside the gene matches: 6. The CDR3 spells CATRDSGETQYF. CDR3 sequence (DNA): TGTGCCACCCGGGACAGTGGAGAGACCCAGTACTTC.

The V call is TRBV2, the J call TRBJ1-5; tentatively, D is TRBD1 (5 bases). The CDR3 consists of 13 residues. The V gene's germline CDR1 is SNHLY and CDR2 FYNNEI. The V and J ends lost 7 bases and 5 bases respectively, with 12 bases between them. The CDR3 sequence is CASTAGQYQPQHF. In DNA, the CDR3 is TGTGCCAGCACCGCGGGGCAGTATCAGCCCCAGCATTTT.

This clone was detected once. The chain is built from TRBV28 and TRBJ2-6; TRBD1 aligns across 10 bases. After removal of 8 bases from V and 1 base from J, the junction contained 8 bases not matched to a gene. Germline lookup yields CDR1 MDHEN and CDR2 SYDVKM. The CDR3 covers 17 residues. The CDR3 DNA is TGTGCCAGCGCGGACAGGGGGAGCAGGTCTGGGGCCAACGTCCTGACTTTC. The encoded protein is CASADRGSRSGANVLTF.

This chain connects TRBV10-3 to TRBJ2-3; 9 bases align to TRBD1. With V trimmed by 9 bases and J by 2 bases, 6 bases remained unmatched. The CDR3 length is 14 residues. Looked up from germline, CDR1 is ENHRY and CDR2 is SYGVKD. CDR3 in DNA: TGTGCCATAATGGGACAGGGAGCCACAGATACGCAGTATTTT. This encodes CAIMGQGATDTQYF.

The V call is TRBV11-2, the J call TRBJ2-7; 8 nucleotides agree with TRBD2. With V trimmed by 0 bases and J by 1 base, 8 bases remained unmatched. CDR1 SGHAT and CDR2 FQNNGV come from the germline V gene. The length of the CDR3 is 17 residues. CDR3 in amino acids: CASSLDPGGGGSYEQYF. The CDR3 DNA reads TGTGCCAGCAGCTTAGACCCCGGGGGCGGGGGGTCCTACGAGCAGTACTTC.

CDR3 sequence: CAWRPWEGLTTNEKLFF. CDR3 DNA: TGTGCCTGGAGGCCCTGGGAGGGGCTCACAACTAATGAAAAACTGTTTTTT. The chain links TRBV30 to TRBJ1-4; TRBD1 is a possible D gene (5 bases). Germline lookup yields CDR1 GTSNPN and CDR2 SVGIG (reference sequence). The CDR3 runs to 17 residues. Trimming removed 3 bases at V and 0 bases at J, with 17 bases between.

The chain combines TRBV19 with TRBJ2-4; no firm D call. V gave up 0 bases and J gave up 0 bases, with 9 bases separating them. The germline CDR1 and CDR2 sequences are LNHDA and SQIVND (reference sequence). This CDR3 is built from 16 residues. The CDR3 reads CASSIEGWLAKNIQYF. CDR3 nucleotides: TGTGCCAGTAGTATAGAGGGCTGGCTAGCCAAAAACATTCAGTACTTC.

This clone was counted between two and nine times. The J gene is TRBJ1-2, the V gene TRBV14; D ambiguous. Trimming took 4 bases from V and 5 from J, leaving 8 bases between them. The germline V gene has CDR1 SGHDN and CDR2 FVKESK. This CDR3 comprises 12 residues. CDR3: CASSPTGYGYTF. The DNA for the CDR3 is TGTGCCAGCAGCCCTACGGGGTATGGCTACACCTTC.

This chain connects TRBV6-2 or TRBV6-3 to TRBJ1-2; D is uncertain. Germline CDR1 is MNHEY and CDR2 is SVGEGT. Trimming removed 0 bases from V and 8 bases from J, with 13 bases in between. This CDR3 has 14 amino acids. DNA of the CDR3: TGTGCCAGCAGTTACTCCGGTCGTTTGGGCGGCTACACCTTC. It is translated as CASSYSGRLGGYTF.

The chain carries TRBV3-1 (or the pseudogene TRBV3-2) and TRBJ1-2, with D hard to call. CDR1 is LGHDT, CDR2 YNNKEL, per germline (reference sequence). With 1 base removed from V and 4 bases from J, the gap between germline ends came to 13 bases. This CDR3 has 15 residues. CDR3 region: CASSQGASRSYGYTF. The CDR3 DNA is TGTGCCAGCAGCCAAGGAGCAAGCCGGAGCTATGGCTACACCTTC.

V gene TRBV18 combines with J gene TRBJ2-7, with TRBD1 matching over 12 bases. V shed 3 bases and J 2 bases; nucleotides not matched to a gene: 2. Germline CDR1 is KGHSH and CDR2 is LQKENI. The CDR3 totals 15 residues. CDR3 amino acids: CASSPGQGAPYEQYF. The CDR3 DNA is TGTGCCAGCTCACCGGGACAGGGGGCCCCCTACGAGCAGTACTTC.

The chain links TRBV24-1 to TRBJ2-3; D is unclear. The CDR3 is 15 residues long. Germline loops: CDR1 KGHDR, CDR2 SFDVKD. V lost 6 bases and J 4 bases, leaving 16 bases between the germline ends. The CDR3 protein is CATSNRYSPPDTQYF. As DNA, the CDR3 is TGTGCCACCAGTAATCGGTATTCGCCCCCAGATACGCAGTATTTT.

The V gene is TRBV7-9, the J gene TRBJ2-7, with TRBD1 matching 7 bases. The CDR3 consists of 15 residues. Germline-derived CDR1 and CDR2 are SEHNR and FQNEAQ (reference sequence). With V trimmed by 1 base and J by 7 bases, 10 bases remained unmatched. CDR3 nucleotide sequence: TGTGCCAGCAGCTTAGGGGATGACAGGGATGTTGAGCAGTACTTC. Its translation: CASSLGDDRDVEQYF.

The chain carries TRBV27 and TRBJ2-3; 13 nucleotides align to TRBD2. The germline gives CDR1 MNHEY, CDR2 SMNVEV (reference sequence). The junction had 7 bases not matched to a gene; V was cut back by 7 bases and J by 0 bases. This CDR3 has 17 residues. In DNA, the CDR3 is TGTGCCAGCACTAGGACTAGCGGGGGTTGGAGCACAGATACGCAGTATTTT. This codes for CASTRTSGGWSTDTQYF.

The gene calls are TRBV7-8 and TRBJ2-1; tentative D call: TRBD1 (6 bases). V gave up 2 bases and J gave up 7 bases, with 24 bases separating them. Germline CDR1 reads SGHVS; CDR2 reads FQNEAQ. The CDR3 covers 18 residues. In DNA form, the CDR3 reads TGTGCCAGCAGCTTAAACGGCGTTGAGAGGACAGCCGAGAATGAGCAGTTCTTC. It codes for CASSLNGVERTAENEQFF.

The chain recombines TRBV6-5 with TRBJ1-4; 7 nucleotides line up with TRBD1. Per germline, CDR1 MNHEY and CDR2 SVGAGI. The trim removed 2 bases at V and 4 bases at J, leaving 1 base unmatched. The CDR3 is 14 residues long. CDR3 residues: CASSYGTVNEKLFF. The DNA for the CDR3 is TGTGCCAGCAGTTACGGGACAGTTAATGAAAAACTGTTTTTT.

The chain combines TRBV5-7 with TRBJ2-1, with 7 bases fitting TRBD1. TRBV5-7 is marked as an open reading frame, function uncertain. V was clipped by 5 bases and J by 4 bases; unmatched bases: 6. The CDR3 sequence is 14 residues long. CDR3 in amino acids: CASSSDRRYNEQFF. CDR3 sequence (DNA): TGTGCCAGCAGTTCGGACAGGCGTTACAATGAGCAGTTCTTC.